These 5 T cell receptor beta chains share one sample of origin, sequenced in a study of shared clonotypes between healthy human individuals. Data came from immunoSEQ multiplex PCR; TCRdb stores just in-frame clones and leaves some out. The profile shows 330,000 or so clones, more than 60% of them singletons. The source material was memory CD4+ T cells sorted from blood. Subset: CD45RA-negative fraction. These receptors were taken from a man aged 25-40 years in good health.

V usage is TRBV11-2 and J usage is TRBJ2-7; D is perhaps TRBD1 (6 bases). Per germline, CDR1 SGHAT and CDR2 FQNNGV. The V gene lost 6 bases and the J gene lost 1 base, with 19 bases spanning the gap. The CDR3 totals 16 residues. CDR3 bases: TGTGCCAGCAGACCCAGCGGCAGGGGACAATCCTACGAGCAGTACTTC. Its protein product is CASRPSGRGQSYEQYF.

In DNA, the CDR3 is TGCGCCAGCAGCTTGTCGAAAGAGACCCAGTACTTC. Its protein product is CASSLSKETQYF. The chain has TRBV5-1 and TRBJ2-5; no reliable D call. Trimming stripped 1 base from V and 3 bases from J, with 4 bases between. The CDR3 consists of 12 residues. Germline V CDR1 and CDR2: SGHRS, YFSETQ.

This rearrangement joins TRBV5-4 to TRBJ2-2; TRBD2 matches 8 bases. Germline CDR1 and CDR2: SGHNT and YYREEE (reference sequence). The CDR3 spans 15 residues. Trimming removed 2 bases from V and 8 bases from J; junction bases left unmatched: 8. The CDR3 spells CASSLGTRNKGELFF. The CDR3, as DNA: TGTGCCAGCAGCTTAGGGACTAGAAATAAAGGGGAGCTGTTTTTT.

The V and J genes are TRBV10-3 and TRBJ2-1, with D perhaps TRBD1 or TRBD2 (7 bases each). CDR1 is ENHRY, CDR2 SYGVKD, per germline. The V end was cut by 0 bases, the J end by 9 bases, with 30 bases between. The CDR3 is made up of 20 amino acids. The CDR3 sequence is CAISESRLAASHPQGGEQFF. DNA of the CDR3: TGTGCCATCAGTGAGTCGAGGCTAGCGGCGAGCCATCCCCAGGGGGGTGAGCAGTTCTTC.

Here the CDR3 reads CASRNPGWNTEAFF. CDR3 nucleotides: TGCGCCAGCAGAAATCCGGGTTGGAACACTGAAGCTTTCTTT. The chain links TRBV5-1 to TRBJ1-1; D is ambiguous. Trimming removed 5 bases at V and 1 base at J, with 12 bases between. The CDR3 extends over 14 amino acids. CDR1 and CDR2 from the germline V gene are SGHRS and YFSETQ.